This TCR beta chain was identified during a study of T-cell memory formation after mild COVID-19. Study-level results: The main location of contracting CD4+ clones was CM and EM, and that of contracting CD8+ clones was EMRA. Cross-reactive memory appears to have joined, as suggested by some responding clones showing up in pre-infection memory.

5'RACE, which relied on constant-segment primers, yielded TCR alpha and TCR beta cDNA libraries carrying sample barcodes and UMIs. In TCRdb, the 5' RACE reads were re-called with MiXCR into one record per CDR3 protein. Among 550,000 to 700,000 distinct CDR3 sequences listed, roughly 17% were seen once. Concerning this clonotype: Its target is not known.

Germline CDR1 MNHEY, CDR2 SVGAGI. This CDR3 has 19 residues. J was trimmed by 4 bases and V by 5 bases; bases with no gene match: 15. Source material: PBMCs or a T cell subset sorted from them (not recorded which). The J gene is TRBJ2-2, the V gene TRBV6-5; TRBD1 agrees at 11 bases. The TCR was taken from an adult woman who had mild COVID-19 (a few samples of this study predate the infection). Cell type and time point are not known. CDR3 loop: CASSPTDRGLLRGTGELFF. In nucleotides, the CDR3 is TGTGCCAGCAGTCCTACGGACAGGGGGCTTTTGCGGGGCACCGGGGAGCTGTTTTTT.